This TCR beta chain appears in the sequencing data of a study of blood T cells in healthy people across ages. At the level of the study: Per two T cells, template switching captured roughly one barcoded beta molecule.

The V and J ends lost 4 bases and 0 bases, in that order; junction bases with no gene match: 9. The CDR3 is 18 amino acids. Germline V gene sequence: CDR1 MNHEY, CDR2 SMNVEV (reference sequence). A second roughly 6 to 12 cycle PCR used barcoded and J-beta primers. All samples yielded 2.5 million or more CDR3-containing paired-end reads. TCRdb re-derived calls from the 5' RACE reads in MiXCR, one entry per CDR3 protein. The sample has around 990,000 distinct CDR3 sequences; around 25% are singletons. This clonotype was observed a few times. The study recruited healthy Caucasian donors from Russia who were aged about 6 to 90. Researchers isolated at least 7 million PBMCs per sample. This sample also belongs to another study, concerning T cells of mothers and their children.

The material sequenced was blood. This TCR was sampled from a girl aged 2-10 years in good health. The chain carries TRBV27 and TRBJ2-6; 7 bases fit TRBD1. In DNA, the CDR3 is TGTGCCAGCAGTTCCCTTGGGGACAGTCCCTCTGGGGCCAACGTCCTGACTTTC. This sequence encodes CASSSLGDSPSGANVLTF.